The next 3 T cell receptor beta chains were all read from a single sample in a study of blood T cell repertoires in COVID-19. Repertoires were generated with immunoSEQ multiplex PCR, while TCRdb's copy carries only in-frame clones and drops some. Of approximately 240,000 clones in the sample, around 90% were seen once. Specimen: PBMCs or T cells enriched from blood (not recorded which). The receptors were gathered from a woman aged 25 to 39 with acute COVID-19.

The chain is built from TRBV9 and TRBJ1-5, with D perhaps TRBD1 (5 bases). Trimming removed 3 bases at V and 4 bases at J, with 14 bases between. This CDR3 region has 15 residues. The V gene's germline CDR1 is SGDLS and CDR2 YYNGEE. The CDR3 bases are TGTGCCAGCAGCGCAGAAGGGGTGATAAATCAGCCCCAGCATTTT. Its translation is CASSAEGVINQPQHF.

This clone was detected a few times. The rearrangement uses TRBV4-1 and TRBJ2-3, with unresolved D. This CDR3 spans 15 amino acids. CDR1 and CDR2 (germline): MGHRA, YSYEKL. Trimming shortened V by 0 bases and J by 5 bases, and 12 bases separated the two germline ends. CDR3 loop: CASSQDWPSGDTQYF. DNA for the CDR3: TGCGCCAGCAGCCAAGACTGGCCCTCTGGAGATACGCAGTATTTT.

The chain has TRBV11-3 and TRBJ1-5; 7 bases align to TRBD1. J lost 3 bases, V lost 5 bases, and 10 bases had no gene match. The CDR3 totals 16 residues. CDR1 is SGHNT and CDR2 is YENEEA in the germline V gene. CDR3 coding DNA: TGTGCCAGCAGCCCGGGACAGAACCGTTACAATCAGCCCCAGCATTTT. Its translation is CASSPGQNRYNQPQHF. Drawing the rest from reference TRBV11-3 and TRBJ1-5, the complete variable domain is EAGVVQSPRYKIIEKKQPVAFWCNPISGHNTLYWYLQNLGQGPELLIRYENEEAVDDSQLPKDRFSAERLKGVDSTLKIQPAELGDSAVYLCASSPGQNRYNQPQHFGDGTRLSIL.